The rows below give T cell receptor beta chains drawn from one sample of a study of blood T cells in healthy people across ages. TCRdb recomputed calls from the 5' RACE reads with MiXCR, one row per CDR3 protein. Of 890,000 or so distinct CDR3 sequences in the sample, roughly 60% were seen once. The sequencing input was blood. The receptors shown here come from a man in his thirties or forties in good health. The CDR3 runs from the conserved cysteine through the conserved F or W. The D gene is left open where the match is weak. Clone size appears in some rows only: once, few, many, or a class for an expanded clone.

v_call,clone_size,j_call,d_call,cdr3_aa,cdr3_nt
TRBV14,many,TRBJ2-4,-,CASSPGSSFIQYF,TGTGCCAGCAGCCCCGGGAGTTCCTTTATTCAGTACTTC
TRBV7-3,-,TRBJ1-1,-,CASSPRGGATLNTEAFF,TGTGCCAGCAGCCCCCGAGGCGGGGCCACTCTGAACACTGAAGCTTTCTTT
TRBV9,-,TRBJ2-5,TRBD2,CASNLSGDQETQYF,TGTGCCAGCAACTTGAGCGGGGATCAAGAGACCCAGTACTTC
TRBV5-1,-,TRBJ2-5,TRBD1,CASSFTGEETQYF,TGCGCCAGCAGCTTTACAGGGGAAGAGACCCAGTACTTC
TRBV20-1,-,TRBJ2-1,TRBD2,CSASGTSSYNEQFF,TGCAGTGCTAGCGGGACTAGCTCCTACAATGAGCAGTTCTTC
TRBV7-2,few,TRBJ2-1,TRBD2,CASSLVAGVNEQFF,TGTGCCAGCAGCTTAGTAGCGGGGGTAAATGAGCAGTTCTTC
TRBV5-1,-,TRBJ2-3,-,CATQMRSNTDTQYF,TGCGCCACCCAAATGAGGAGCAACACAGATACGCAGTATTTT
TRBV7-3,once,TRBJ2-1,TRBD1,CASSATGTGKINEQFF,TGTGCCAGCAGCGCTACCGGGACAGGGAAGATCAATGAGCAGTTCTTC
TRBV4-2,-,TRBJ2-7,-,CASSHLTDSYEQYF,TGTGCCAGCAGCCATCTGACAGACTCCTACGAGCAGTACTTC
TRBV10-3,-,TRBJ2-5,-,CAISEGGKETQYF,TGTGCCATCAGTGAGGGGGGAAAAGAGACCCAGTACTTC
TRBV6-2/TRBV6-3,-,TRBJ2-7,-,CASSGGYSYEQYF,TGTGCCAGCAGCGGAGGGTACTCCTACGAGCAGTACTTC
TRBV7-2,-,TRBJ1-2,-,CASSLIGVYIYGYTF,TGTGCCAGCAGCTTAATAGGGGTTTATATCTATGGCTACACCTTC
TRBV7-9,-,TRBJ1-4,TRBD1,CASSSQGDKLFF,TGTGCCAGCAGCTCGCAGGGGGATAAACTGTTTTTT
TRBV29-1,-,TRBJ2-3,-,CSVRGGDTQYF,TGCAGCGTTAGGGGGGGGGATACGCAGTATTTT
TRBV18,few,TRBJ1-1,-,CASSPPIPGANTEAFF,TGTGCCAGCTCACCGCCCATTCCGGGAGCTAACACTGAAGCTTTCTTT
TRBV7-9,once,TRBJ2-1,-,CASSSLPTGGEQFF,TGTGCCAGCAGCTCACTTCCTACGGGGGGCGAGCAGTTCTTC
TRBV7-2,few,TRBJ2-7,TRBD2,CASSQRLAGPHEQYF,TGTGCCAGCAGCCAGCGACTAGCGGGGCCCCACGAGCAGTACTTC
TRBV6-5,once,TRBJ1-2,-,CASSYSISRAYGYTF,TGTGCCAGCAGTTACTCGATAAGCAGGGCGTATGGCTACACCTTC
TRBV20-1,once,TRBJ2-1,-,CSWGGSGVQFF,TGCAGTTGGGGGGGCAGTGGGGTGCAGTTCTTC
TRBV7-9,-,TRBJ2-4,-,CASSLGSADAKNIQYF,TGTGCCAGCAGCTTAGGATCGGCAGATGCCAAAAACATTCAGTACTTC
TRBV6-5,-,TRBJ2-5,TRBD1,CASSGQGAEETQYF,TGTGCCAGCAGTGGACAGGGGGCCGAGGAGACCCAGTACTTC
TRBV28,-,TRBJ1-2,TRBD1,CAGSSERGTGYGYTF,TGTGCCGGCAGTTCTGAAAGAGGGACAGGCTATGGCTACACCTTC
TRBV9,-,TRBJ2-3,-,CASSLDGGHTDTQYF,TGTGCCAGCAGCCTCGATGGGGGGCACACAGATACGCAGTATTTT
TRBV20-1,few,TRBJ2-7,-,CSAREDSSLSYEQYF,TGCAGTGCTAGAGAGGACAGTTCCCTCTCCTACGAGCAGTACTTC